These 20 T cell receptor beta chains were sequenced from one sample in a study of naive and memory T cell subsets. Treatment meaning: skin biopsy from PPD injection site in Mantoux-positive individual. The library had UMIs added by 3' ligation of an oligonucleotide to TCR cDNA. Ligated cDNA underwent four rounds of PCR with nested alpha and beta constant region primers and SP2. TCRdb fed the UMI-ligation and nested PCR reads into MiXCR, producing one record per CDR3 protein. The table lists tens of thousands of distinct CDR3 sequences, nearly 6% of them singletons, with approximately 6% in the top ten. Sequences were derived from skin, sampled from a tuberculin skin test site. These receptors were collected from an adult in good health.

This clonotype was seen ten or more times. CDR3: CASSLAGQPANTEAFF. DNA for the CDR3: TGTGCCAGCAGCTTAGCGGGACAGCCCGCGAACACTGAAGCTTTCTTT. This chain connects TRBV7-2 to TRBJ1-1; 7 bases are shared with TRBD1. With 0 bases clipped from V and 1 base from J, the junction kept 5 bases outside the gene matches. The germline gives CDR1 SGHTA, CDR2 FQGNSA. The CDR3 extends over 16 amino acids.

This clonotype was seen only a few times. V and J are TRBV19 and TRBJ1-6; unclear D gene. The CDR3 runs 17 residues. CDR1 and CDR2 (germline): LNHDA, SQIVND (reference sequence). V lost 7 bases and J 7 bases, leaving 23 bases between the germline ends. Written as DNA, the CDR3 is TGTGCCAGTACCGAAGGCGGATCCAACCGAGTAAATTCACCCCTCCACTTT. This sequence encodes CASTEGGSNRVNSPLHF.

The chain employs TRBV11-2 and TRBJ1-2, with D unresolved. V was cut by 4 bases and J by 8 bases, with 11 bases left in between. Germline-derived CDR1 and CDR2 are SGHAT and FQNNGV. The CDR3 is made up of 12 amino acids. Here the CDR3 reads CASSSMGTGYTF. The CDR3 DNA is TGTGCCAGCAGCTCTATGGGTACCGGCTACACCTTC.

This clonotype was seen repeatedly, ten times or more. This chain joins TRBV2 and TRBJ2-7; the match to TRBD2 covers 7 bases. The CDR3 runs to 14 residues. V gave up 8 bases and J gave up 7 bases; unmatched junction bases: 14. The germline CDR1 and CDR2 sequences are SNHLY and FYNNEI. The CDR3 DNA follows: TGTGCCAGCCGGAAGCGGGAAGTAATGCATGAGCAGTACTTC. Protein sequence: CASRKREVMHEQYF.

The J gene is TRBJ1-6, the V gene TRBV5-5; TRBD1 matches at 7 bases. There are 15 residues in the CDR3. Germline V CDR1 and CDR2: SGHKS, YYEKEE (reference sequence). Losses at the gene ends were 4 bases for V and 9 bases for J; bases not matched to a gene: 10. The CDR3 loop is CASSGPQGLRSPLHF. The CDR3 coding sequence is TGTGCCAGCAGCGGGCCACAGGGGCTCCGTTCACCCCTCCACTTT.

In this sample, this clonotype turned up many times. The rearrangement links TRBV3-2 to TRBJ2-1; TRBD2 is taken as the D call from the table, unchecked against the DNA. TRBV3-2 is noted as a pseudogene. The CDR3 loop spans 15 amino acids. The CDR3 here is CASSPTGTSEGEQFF. The CDR3 DNA sequence: TGTGCCAGCAGCCCAACCGGGACTAGCGAGGGTGAGCAGTTCTTC.

This clonotype was seen ten or more times. The V call is TRBV4-1, the J call TRBJ2-2, with 12 bases fitting TRBD2. Germline trimming cut 2 bases from V and 1 base from J; bases unmatched to any gene: 5. Germline CDR1 reads MGHRA; CDR2 reads YSYEKL. The CDR3 has 18 residues. In DNA, the CDR3 is TGCGCCAGCAGCCAAAGGGCACTAGCGGGAGGGAACACCGGGGAGCTGTTTTTT. Its translation: CASSQRALAGGNTGELFF.

This clonotype has just a few counts. This clone may be a read error of a much larger clone one base away. V is TRBV24-1 and J is TRBJ2-1; D possibly corresponds to TRBD1 (5 bases). This CDR3 is 14 amino acids long. Germline V CDR1 and CDR2: KGHDR, SFDVKD. Trimming took 5 bases from V and 8 from J, leaving 15 bases between them. This CDR3 reads CATSAPDKSHEQFF. The CDR3 bases are TGTGCCACCAGTGCCCCGGACAAGAGCCATGAGCAGTTCTTC.

This clonotype showed up just a few times. This chain uses TRBV28 with TRBJ1-5; D is ambiguous. The CDR3 runs 13 residues. Per the germline V gene, CDR1 is MDHEN and CDR2 is SYDVKM. The V end was cut by 11 bases, the J end by 7 bases, with 18 bases between. The CDR3 reads CAVGPAVRQPQHF. DNA of the CDR3: TGTGCCGTCGGTCCTGCGGTCAGACAGCCCCAGCATTTT.

This clonotype showed up many times. The rearrangement links TRBV20-1 to TRBJ2-1; 10 bases are a match to TRBD2. The V gene's germline CDR1 is DFQATT and CDR2 SNEGSKA (reference sequence). There are 14 residues in the CDR3. The V and J ends lost 5 bases and 7 bases, in that order; junction bases with no gene match: 8. The CDR3 DNA is TGCAGTGCTTCCCCTAGCGGGAGCAGAAATGAGCAGTTCTTC. Its translation is CSASPSGSRNEQFF.

This clonotype was found many times. The rearrangement joins TRBV6-1 to TRBJ1-6, with D maybe TRBD1 (5 bases). CDR1 MNHNS and CDR2 SASEGT come from the germline V gene. V lost 0 bases, J lost 11 bases, and 17 bases lay in between. There are 16 residues in the CDR3. The DNA of the CDR3 is TGTGCCAGCAGTGAAGCCGGGGCAGGGAGGTTAGCACCCCTCCACTTT. As protein: CASSEAGAGRLAPLHF.

Many counts were recorded for this clonotype. This chain links TRBV27 with TRBJ2-1; D remains ambiguous. The germline V gene encodes CDR1 MNHEY and CDR2 SMNVEV (reference sequence). The CDR3 covers 15 residues. V lost 8 bases and J 2 bases, leaving 16 bases between the germline ends. The CDR3 loop reads CASGPSRLTYNEQFF. In DNA, the CDR3 is TGTGCCAGCGGACCTTCGCGGCTGACCTACAATGAGCAGTTCTTC.

In this sample, this clonotype turned up many times. This chain uses TRBV10-3 with TRBJ1-6, with D possibly matching TRBD1 (5 bases). The CDR3 runs to 14 residues. Germline CDR1 reads ENHRY; CDR2 reads SYGVKD. V was shortened by 8 bases and J by 14 bases, with 22 bases between the two germline ends. The CDR3 spells CAICSGPPMGALHF. CDR3 DNA sequence: TGTGCCATCTGTTCCGGGCCTCCCATGGGGGCCCTCCACTTT.

This clonotype has ten or more counts. The chain joins TRBV6-2 or TRBV6-3 to TRBJ2-6; D possibly corresponds to TRBD1 (6 bases). This CDR3 is 14 amino acids long. Trimming removed 2 bases at V and 4 bases at J, with 6 bases between. Germline loops: CDR1 MNHEY, CDR2 SVGEGT. The CDR3 spells CASSYDRGANVLTF. In nucleotides, the CDR3 is TGTGCCAGCAGTTACGACAGGGGGGCCAACGTCCTGACTTTC.

This clonotype ranks as medium-sized (0.01 to 0.1%). V and J are TRBV2 and TRBJ2-1, with 7 nucleotides matching TRBD2. Trimming removed 7 bases from V and 1 base from J; junction bases left unmatched: 10. Germline loops: CDR1 SNHLY, CDR2 FYNNEI. The CDR3 is made up of 16 amino acids. CDR3: CASNVPGEGSYNEQFF. The CDR3 region has the DNA TGTGCCAGCAACGTCCCGGGGGAGGGATCCTACAATGAGCAGTTCTTC.

About this clonotype: A much bigger clone sits one base away, suggesting this may be a read error. The chain joins TRBV11-3 to TRBJ2-3; D is possibly TRBD2 (5 bases). The CDR3 extends over 12 amino acids. Looked up from germline, CDR1 is SGHNT and CDR2 is YENEEA. As DNA, the CDR3 is TGTGGCAGCAGCGATCGAGGGGATACGCAGTATTTT. Residues: CGSSDRGDTQYF. Full variable domain (missing parts from reference TRBV11-3 and TRBJ2-3): EAGVVQSPRYKIIEKKQPVAFWCNPISGHNTLYWYLQNLGQGPELLIRYENEEAVDDSQLPKDRFSAERLKGVDSTLKIQPAELGDSAVYLCGSSDRGDTQYFGPGTRLTVL.

The table lists this clonotype with many counts. This chain joins TRBV12-3 or TRBV12-4 and TRBJ1-1; maybe TRBD1 (5 bases). Between the trimmed V and J ends, which lost 7 bases and 3 bases, there was a span of 18 bases. The CDR3 spans 15 residues. The chain's CDR3 is CASTPFSGGDTEAFF. The CDR3, as DNA: TGTGCCAGCACTCCCTTTTCGGGGGGGGACACTGAAGCTTTCTTT.

This clonotype was recorded many times. This chain links TRBV6-5 with TRBJ2-1, with 16 bases matching TRBD2. From germline, CDR1 is MNHEY and CDR2 SVGAGI. CDR3 length: 19 amino acids. J gave up 5 bases and V 6 bases, and 13 bases lay outside the gene matches. This chain's CDR3 is CASRPSPGLAGGPHNEQFF. The DNA of the CDR3 is TGTGCCAGCAGGCCATCACCGGGACTAGCGGGAGGGCCCCACAATGAGCAGTTCTTC.

This clonotype was seen at least ten times. The chain employs TRBV6-6 and TRBJ2-3; tentatively, D is TRBD1 or TRBD2 (5 bases each). Germline values: CDR1 MNHNY, CDR2 SVGAGI (reference sequence). V lost 6 bases and J 6 bases, leaving 22 bases between the germline ends. The CDR3 length is 16 residues. The CDR3 loop reads CASRISGRGIIDTQYF. In nucleotides, the CDR3 is TGTGCCAGCAGAATATCGGGACGGGGAATTATTGATACGCAGTATTTT.

There are many counts of this clonotype. The chain has TRBV3-1 and TRBJ2-7; the match to TRBD2 covers 7 bases. Germline V gene sequence: CDR1 LGHDT, CDR2 YNNKEL (reference sequence). The CDR3 totals 15 residues. V dropped 4 bases and J dropped 2; count of bases not matched to a gene: 8. The DNA for the CDR3 is TGTGCCAGCAGCCCCGGGCCTAGCGGAGCCTACGAGCAGTACTTC. This translates into CASSPGPSGAYEQYF.